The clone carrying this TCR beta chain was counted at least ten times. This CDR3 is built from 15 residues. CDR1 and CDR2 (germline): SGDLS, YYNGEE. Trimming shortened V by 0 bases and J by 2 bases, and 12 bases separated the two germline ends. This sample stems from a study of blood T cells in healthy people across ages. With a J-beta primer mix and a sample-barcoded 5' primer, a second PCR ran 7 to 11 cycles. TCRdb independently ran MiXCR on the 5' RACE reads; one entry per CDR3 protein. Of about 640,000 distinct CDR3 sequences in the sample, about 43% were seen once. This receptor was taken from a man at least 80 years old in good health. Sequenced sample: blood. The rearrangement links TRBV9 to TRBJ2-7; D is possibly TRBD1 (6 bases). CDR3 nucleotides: TGTGCCAGCAGCGTAGATGGGGGCTTTCCCTACGAGCAGTACTTC. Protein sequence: CASSVDGGFPYEQYF.